These 32 T cell receptor beta chains share one sample of origin, sequenced in a study of shared clonotypes between healthy human individuals. Sequencing was performed with immunoSEQ multiplex PCR; in TCRdb, only in-frame clones are kept and a portion is missing. The sample includes about 380,000 clones, about 96% of them seen just once. What was sequenced was memory CD8+ T cells sorted from blood. Subset defined: CD45RO+ cells pooled with CCR7-negative TemRA cells. These receptor sequences come from a man younger than 45 in good health.

The chain couples TRBV2 to TRBJ2-3; 11 bases line up with TRBD1. V shed 4 bases and J 5 bases; nucleotides not matched to a gene: 2. The V gene's germline CDR1 is SNHLY and CDR2 FYNNEI. The CDR3 sequence is 14 residues long. The CDR3, as DNA: TGTGCCAGCAGTGCGGGACAGGGGGGAGATACGCAGTATTTT. Amino acids: CASSAGQGGDTQYF.

The V call is TRBV19, the J call TRBJ1-3; D is unclear. The length of the CDR3 is 14 residues. In germline, CDR1 is LNHDA, CDR2 SQIVND (reference sequence). V was cut by 9 bases and J by 0 bases, with 12 bases left in between. The CDR3 sequence: CASLSTFSGNTIYF. The CDR3 DNA sequence: TGTGCCAGCCTCTCGACTTTCTCTGGAAACACCATATATTTT.

The chain combines TRBV7-9 with TRBJ1-3; possible D gene TRBD1, 5 bases. Germline V gene sequence: CDR1 SEHNR, CDR2 FQNEAQ (reference sequence). The V end was cut by 5 bases, the J end by 0 bases, with 11 bases between. This CDR3 region has 15 residues. DNA for the CDR3: TGTGCCAGCAGCCCAAACAGGTTCTCTGGAAACACCATATATTTT. This translates into CASSPNRFSGNTIYF.

The chain is built from TRBV7-9 and TRBJ2-5; D not resolved. The V end was cut by 5 bases, the J end by 4 bases, with 5 bases between. The CDR3 is made up of 11 amino acids. Germline loops: CDR1 SEHNR, CDR2 FQNEAQ (reference sequence). The CDR3, as DNA: TGTGCCAGCAGCGCACGAGAGACCCAGTACTTC. It yields the protein CASSARETQYF. Full variable domain (rest looked up from reference TRBV7-9 and TRBJ2-5): DTGVSQNPRHKITKRGQNVTFRCDPISEHNRLYWYRQTLGQGPEFLTYFQNEAQLEKSRLLSDRFSAERPKGSFSTLEIQRTEQGDSAMYLCASSARETQYFGPGTRLLVL.

This clone came up once. The V call is TRBV18, the J call TRBJ1-1; unclear D gene. This CDR3 has 11 residues. Germline CDR1 KGHSH, CDR2 LQKENI. V lost 10 bases and J 0 bases, leaving 6 bases between the germline ends. The CDR3 DNA reads TGTGCCATCTCCCTGAACACTGAAGCTTTCTTT. Encoded protein: CAISLNTEAFF.

This sequence joins TRBV19 and TRBJ2-1, with a tentative D call TRBD2 (5 bases). Trimming left V 3 bases short and J 9 bases short, with 9 bases between. Germline CDR1 and CDR2: LNHDA and SQIVND (reference sequence). The CDR3 has 12 residues. CDR3 residues: CASSIGGLEQFF. For the CDR3, the DNA is TGTGCCAGTAGTATCGGCGGGCTTGAGCAGTTCTTC.

V and J are TRBV28 and TRBJ1-3; D uncertain. Trimming removed 5 bases at V and 6 bases at J, with 11 bases between. Per the germline V gene, CDR1 is MDHEN and CDR2 is SYDVKM. The CDR3 has 13 residues. CDR3 DNA: TGTGCCAGCAGTCCGGGTGAGGTAAACACCATATATTTT. It translates to CASSPGEVNTIYF.

The gene calls are TRBV10-3 and TRBJ2-3; 10 nucleotides match TRBD2. The CDR3 sequence is 14 residues long. The germline V gene encodes CDR1 ENHRY and CDR2 SYGVKD. V shed 10 bases, J shed 6 bases, and the junction held 10 bases outside the gene matches. CDR3: CATSKREGLDTQYF. The CDR3 DNA reads as TGTGCCACTTCCAAGCGGGAGGGCCTTGATACGCAGTATTTT.

This chain joins TRBV6-1 and TRBJ1-2; a weak D match, TRBD1 (6 bases). The length of the CDR3 is 12 residues. V shed 7 bases and J shed 5 bases, with 11 bases lying between them. CDR1 is MNHNS and CDR2 is SASEGT in the germline V gene. CDR3 sequence reads: CASNAGAYGYTF. In DNA form, the CDR3 reads TGTGCCAGCAATGCAGGGGCGTATGGCTACACCTTC.

The chain couples TRBV9 to TRBJ1-2; TRBD1 agrees at 8 bases. This CDR3 comprises 15 residues. Germline trimming cut 4 bases from V and 8 bases from J; bases unmatched to any gene: 13. Germline CDR1 SGDLS, CDR2 YYNGEE. This CDR3 is CASSLRDRRVGGYTF. CDR3 nucleotide sequence: TGTGCCAGCAGCCTCCGGGACAGGCGGGTAGGGGGCTACACCTTC.

CDR3 DNA sequence: TGTGCCAGCAGCTTGGAAGTTAGGAACTACGAGCAGTACTTC. Its protein is CASSLEVRNYEQYF. The chain has TRBV7-9 and TRBJ2-7; no clear D. The germline V gene encodes CDR1 SEHNR and CDR2 FQNEAQ (reference sequence). The V gene lost 3 bases and the J gene lost 3 bases, with 12 bases spanning the gap. The CDR3 runs to 14 residues. The full variable domain, its missing parts supplied by reference TRBV7-9 and TRBJ2-7, is DTGVSQNPRHKITKRGQNVTFRCDPISEHNRLYWYRQTLGQGPEFLTYFQNEAQLEKSRLLSDRFSAERPKGSFSTLEIQRTEQGDSAMYLCASSLEVRNYEQYFGPGTRLTVT.

This clone was observed once. The J gene is TRBJ2-1, the V gene TRBV4-2; no clear D. The germline V gene has CDR1 LGHNA and CDR2 YNFKEQ. Trimming stripped 4 bases from V and 4 bases from J, with 2 bases between. The CDR3 loop spans 11 amino acids. CDR3 DNA sequence: TGTGCCAGCAGCCTGTACAATGAGCAGTTCTTC. This gives the protein CASSLYNEQFF.

The chain links TRBV15 to TRBJ1-2, with D maybe TRBD1 (5 bases). The germline V and J ends were trimmed by 0 bases and 4 bases, with 15 bases remaining between them. CDR3 length: 16 residues. CDR1 LNHNV and CDR2 YYDKDF come from the germline V gene (reference sequence). CDR3 amino acids: CATSRDPSPGPYGYTF. DNA for the CDR3: TGTGCCACCAGCAGAGATCCTTCCCCAGGGCCCTATGGCTACACCTTC.

The V gene is TRBV3-1 (or the pseudogene TRBV3-2), the J gene TRBJ2-5, with D possibly matching TRBD2 (5 bases). Germline V gene sequence: CDR1 LGHDT, CDR2 YNNKEL (reference sequence). This CDR3 comprises 8 residues. This CDR3 reads CGAGTQYF. CDR3 bases: TGTGGGGCGGGGACCCAGTACTTC.

Details on this clone: The identical CDR3 is also encoded by other nucleotide sequences in the sample. The chain couples TRBV20-1 to TRBJ1-1, with D unresolved. The length of the CDR3 is 10 residues. Germline CDR1 is DFQATT and CDR2 is SNEGSKA (reference sequence). Trimming shortened V by 6 bases and J by 1 base, and 3 bases separated the two germline ends. DNA for the CDR3: TGCAGTGCGAGGAACACTGAAGCTTTCTTT. This encodes CSARNTEAFF.

About this clone: Germline and junction disagree at one end, which may indicate a read error. This rearrangement joins TRBV30 to TRBJ1-2, with TRBD1 as a possible D gene (6 bases). CDR3 size: 13 residues. Germline values: CDR1 GTSNPN, CDR2 SVGIG (reference sequence). CDR3 sequence: CAGRQGTNYGYTF. Written as DNA, the CDR3 is TGTGCCGGGAGGCAGGGGACTAACTATGGCTACACCTTC.

The V call is TRBV7-9, the J call TRBJ1-1; D gene uncertain. The V gene lost 3 bases and the J gene lost 1 base, with 3 bases spanning the gap. CDR3 length equals 12 residues. CDR1 and CDR2 from the germline V gene are SEHNR and FQNEAQ (reference sequence). CDR3 DNA sequence: TGTGCCAGCAGCTTTGCGAACACTGAAGCTTTCTTT. Its protein product is CASSFANTEAFF.

The chain carries TRBV19 and TRBJ1-5; the D gene is possibly TRBD1 (5 bases). The germline CDR1 and CDR2 sequences are LNHDA and SQIVND (reference sequence). This CDR3 is built from 14 residues. Trimming removed 4 bases from V and 0 bases from J, with 7 bases in between. In DNA, the CDR3 is TGTGCCAGTAGTAAGGGGTATAGCAATCAGCCCCAGCATTTT. Residues: CASSKGYSNQPQHF.

This chain joins TRBV7-9 and TRBJ2-2; a weak D match, TRBD1 (6 bases). V lost 8 bases to trimming and J lost 5 bases, with 15 bases between them. The germline V gene encodes CDR1 SEHNR and CDR2 FQNEAQ (reference sequence). This CDR3 has 14 amino acids. As DNA, the CDR3 is TGTGCCAGCCCGGGCAGGGGAAGAACCGGGGAGCTGTTTTTT. Translating gives CASPGRGRTGELFF.

The chain links TRBV10-3 to TRBJ2-1; 11 bases line up with TRBD2. The junction had 4 bases not matched to a gene; V was cut back by 10 bases and J by 5 bases. Germline CDR1 is ENHRY and CDR2 is SYGVKD. This CDR3 has 13 residues. The DNA of the CDR3 is TGTGCCACCAATAGCGGGAGGGACAATGAGCAGTTCTTC. This translates into CATNSGRDNEQFF.

The chain combines TRBV5-1 with TRBJ2-3, with 7 nucleotides matching TRBD2. The CDR3 consists of 18 residues. Per the germline V gene, CDR1 is SGHRS and CDR2 is YFSETQ. The J segment lost 0 bases and the V segment lost 0 bases, leaving 10 bases of the junction unmatched. The CDR3 protein is CASSLGAGVTTSTDTQYF. The CDR3 coding sequence is TGCGCCAGCAGCTTGGGCGCGGGAGTGACAACTAGCACAGATACGCAGTATTTT.

V is TRBV6-5 and J is TRBJ2-7, with a weak D call TRBD1 (5 bases). The CDR3 contains 15 residues. The V gene lost 0 bases and the J gene lost 7 bases, with 16 bases spanning the gap. Germline CDR1 reads MNHEY; CDR2 reads SVGAGI. The DNA of the CDR3 is TGTGCCAGCAGTTACTCGGCAGGGCTAAGTTGGGAGCAGTACTTC. Its protein product is CASSYSAGLSWEQYF.

The chain joins TRBV30 to TRBJ1-5; 9 nucleotides align to TRBD1. CDR3 length: 12 amino acids. Germline V gene data show CDR1 as GTSNPN and CDR2 as SVGIG (reference sequence). Trimming cost V 5 bases and J 7 bases; bases outside gene matches: 3. The CDR3 DNA follows: TGTGCCTGGGACAGGGGGGAGCAGCCCCAGCATTTT. Protein sequence: CAWDRGEQPQHF.

This clone was observed a single time. This rearrangement joins TRBV28 to TRBJ2-5; D is unresolved. Germline CDR1 reads MDHEN; CDR2 reads SYDVKM. V lost 8 bases and J 5 bases, leaving 12 bases between the germline ends. There are 12 residues in the CDR3. Written as DNA, the CDR3 is TGTGCCAGCCTCTCGCCTGGGGAGACCCAGTACTTC. Translation gives CASLSPGETQYF.

In this sample, this clone turned up once. V is TRBV6-5 and J is TRBJ1-2; D possibly corresponds to TRBD1 (5 bases). In germline, CDR1 is MNHEY, CDR2 SVGAGI. V shed 4 bases and J shed 5 bases, with 11 bases lying between them. The CDR3 consists of 13 residues. The CDR3 DNA sequence: TGTGCCAGCAGTTCCGGGGGATCTTATGGCTACACCTTC. Translating it yields CASSSGGSYGYTF.

The gene calls are TRBV2 and TRBJ2-7; tentative D call: TRBD1 (6 bases). The V gene's germline CDR1 is SNHLY and CDR2 FYNNEI. The CDR3 has 12 amino acids. V dropped 5 bases and J dropped 3 bases, with 8 bases sitting between them. The CDR3 reads CASSLTGYEQYF. CDR3 sequence (DNA): TGTGCCAGCAGTTTGACAGGCTACGAGCAGTACTTC.

The chain employs TRBV6-5 and TRBJ2-7; D is undetermined. Trimming took off 4 bases at V and 4 bases at J, with 8 bases between the two ends. This CDR3 comprises 12 residues. The V gene's germline CDR1 is MNHEY and CDR2 SVGAGI. CDR3 sequence: CASSSQTYEQYF. The CDR3 DNA reads TGTGCCAGCAGTTCCCAGACATACGAGCAGTACTTC.

The V call is TRBV6-1, the J call TRBJ1-5; tentatively, D is TRBD1 (5 bases). In germline, CDR1 is MNHNS, CDR2 SASEGT. The CDR3 runs 11 residues. V shed 8 bases and J shed 14 bases, with 16 bases lying between them. Written as DNA, the CDR3 is TGTGCCAGCTCTGACAGTCCCCGTGAGCATTTT. Amino acid sequence: CASSDSPREHF.

The chain employs TRBV5-1 and TRBJ2-7; 7 bases map to TRBD2. Per germline, CDR1 SGHRS and CDR2 YFSETQ. There are 15 residues in the CDR3. V shed 4 bases, J shed 2 bases, and the junction held 9 bases outside the gene matches. The chain's CDR3 is CASSLERGSTYEQYF. CDR3 nucleotides: TGCGCCAGCAGCCTGGAGCGGGGTAGTACCTACGAGCAGTACTTC.

The CDR3 loop is CASSNYNEQFF. The CDR3, as DNA: TGCGCCAGCAGCAACTACAATGAGCAGTTCTTC. The chain carries TRBV5-1 and TRBJ2-1, with D uncertain. This CDR3 is built from 11 residues. Per germline, CDR1 SGHRS and CDR2 YFSETQ. V lost 4 bases and J 3 bases, leaving 2 bases between the germline ends.

This clone was recorded once. The chain uses TRBV21-1 and TRBJ1-1; no check of the table's D call, TRBD1, against the DNA was made. TRBV21-1 is a listed pseudogene. The CDR3 spans 16 residues. DNA for the CDR3: TGTGCCAGCAGCGCCTGGGACAGGCATTACAACACTGAAGCTTTCTTT. Its translation is CASSAWDRHYNTEAFF.

The chain links TRBV28 to TRBJ1-1; TRBD1 agrees at 7 bases. The trim removed 7 bases at V and 0 bases at J, leaving 2 bases unmatched. Germline CDR1 is MDHEN and CDR2 is SYDVKM. The CDR3 has 13 residues. The CDR3 spells CASTQGLNTEAFF. The CDR3 DNA is TGTGCCAGCACACAGGGGTTGAACACTGAAGCTTTCTTT.